The entry below gives a single TCR beta chain sequence along with its context. All patients handed over anywhere from 1 to 8 samples, pretreatment and on-treatment. The source of the sample is a study of PD-L1 blockade in urothelial cancer. Study as a whole: Once treatment had started, blood was analyzed at 3 weeks (second dose) and again at 6 weeks.

The repertoire was sequenced with immunoSEQ multiplex PCR; TCRdb's copy has only in-frame clones and lacks some. The table shows about 43,000 clones, with around nine tenths occurring only once. The length of the CDR3 is 17 residues. V usage is TRBV21-1 and J usage is TRBJ2-4; the D call in the table, TRBD1, was not verified against the DNA. TRBV21-1 is labeled a pseudogene. The material sequenced was PBMCs, taken around atezolizumab (anti-PD-L1) treatment. This TCR came from a woman aged 55-70 years with urothelial cancer. The CDR3 nucleotides read TGTGCCAGCAGCGAGGGGGCACGCAACGGGGCCAAAAACATTCAGTACTTC. Translated, it gives CASSEGARNGAKNIQYF.